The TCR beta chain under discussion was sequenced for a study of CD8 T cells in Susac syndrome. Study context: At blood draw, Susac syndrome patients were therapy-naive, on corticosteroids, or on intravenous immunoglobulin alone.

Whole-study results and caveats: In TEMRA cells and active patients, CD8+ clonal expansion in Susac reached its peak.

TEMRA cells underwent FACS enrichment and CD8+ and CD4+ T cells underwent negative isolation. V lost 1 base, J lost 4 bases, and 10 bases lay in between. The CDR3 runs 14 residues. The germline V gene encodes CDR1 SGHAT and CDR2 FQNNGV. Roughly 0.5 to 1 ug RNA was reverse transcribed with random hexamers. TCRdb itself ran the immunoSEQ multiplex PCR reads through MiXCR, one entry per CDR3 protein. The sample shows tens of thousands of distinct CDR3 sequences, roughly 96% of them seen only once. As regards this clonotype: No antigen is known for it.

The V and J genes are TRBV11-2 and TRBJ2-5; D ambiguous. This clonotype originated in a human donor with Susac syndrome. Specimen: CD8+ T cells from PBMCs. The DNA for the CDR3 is TGTGCCAGCAGCTTAGGGGTTAGGCCAGAGACCCAGTACTTC. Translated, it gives CASSLGVRPETQYF.